The 9 T cell receptor beta chains in this list originate from one sample, sequenced in a study of cytomegalovirus exposure and HLA in healthy donors. Sequencing was performed with immunoSEQ multiplex PCR; in TCRdb, only in-frame clones are kept and a portion is missing. The sample includes about 120,000 clones, around 87% of them seen just once. Material: PBMCs. The receptors derive from a woman between 18 and 29 years old in good health and CMV-seropositive.

This chain connects TRBV9 to TRBJ2-5; TRBD2 might be the D (6 bases). Germline V gene lookup returns CDR1 SGDLS and CDR2 YYNGEE. The CDR3 loop spans 15 amino acids. The germline V and J ends were trimmed by 3 bases and 9 bases, with 21 bases remaining between them. The CDR3, as DNA: TGTGCCAGCAGCGCCGGGGGACCCGGTCCATGGCCCCAGTACTTC. Its protein product is CASSAGGPGPWPQYF.

This clone was counted ten times or more. Other DNA sequences in this sample translate to the same CDR3. The rearrangement joins TRBV5-6 to TRBJ1-1; D gene uncertain. Germline V gene data show CDR1 as SGHDT and CDR2 as YYEEEE. This CDR3 is built from 12 residues. V was trimmed by 1 base and J by 5 bases, leaving 6 bases between them. CDR3 DNA: TGTGCCAGCAGCTTGCGAGGGACTGAAGCTTTCTTT. It specifies CASSLRGTEAFF.

V usage is TRBV6-1 and J usage is TRBJ1-2; D perhaps matches TRBD1 (5 bases). The ends were cut back, 3 bases at V and 8 bases at J, with 19 bases in the middle. This CDR3 has 15 residues. In germline, CDR1 is MNHNS, CDR2 SASEGT. CDR3 nucleotides: TGTGCCAGCAGTGATTTGTTGGGGGAGGTAGAGGGCTACACCTTC. Protein product: CASSDLLGEVEGYTF.

The chain uses TRBV4-3 and TRBJ2-1; 7 positions match TRBD2. The CDR3 has 16 amino acids. The germline gives CDR1 LGHNA, CDR2 YSLEER. With V trimmed by 4 bases and J by 6 bases, 12 bases remained unmatched. This CDR3 is CASSPTRREISNEQFF. The CDR3 DNA sequence: TGCGCCAGCAGCCCAACCCGGCGGGAGATCTCCAATGAGCAGTTCTTC.

J is TRBJ2-1 and V is TRBV11-2; 8 positions match TRBD2. This CDR3 contains 16 residues. The V gene end was trimmed by 1 base and the J gene end by 1 base; junction bases not matched to a gene: 3. CDR1 and CDR2 (germline): SGHAT, FQNNGV. In DNA form, the CDR3 reads TGTGCCAGCAGCTTAGGGGCTAGCGGGTCCTACAATGAGCAGTTCTTC. This encodes CASSLGASGSYNEQFF.

This chain connects TRBV5-4 to TRBJ1-4; TRBD1 agrees at 8 bases. The V segment lost 0 bases and the J segment 4 bases; nucleotides outside the gene matches: 8. This CDR3 spans 17 amino acids. Germline assignment: CDR1 SGHNT and CDR2 YYREEE (reference sequence). As DNA, the CDR3 is TGTGCCAGCAGCTTGGCACAGGGGGACCCTCATAATGAAAAACTGTTTTTT. Its protein product is CASSLAQGDPHNEKLFF.

The genes are TRBV10-3 and TRBJ2-3, with D possibly matching TRBD1 (5 bases). The CDR3 is 11 residues long. Per the germline V gene, CDR1 is ENHRY and CDR2 is SYGVKD. V lost 11 bases, J lost 8 bases, and 14 bases lay in between. This CDR3 is CAAGLGFTQYF. CDR3 bases: TGTGCCGCAGGGTTAGGCTTTACGCAGTATTTT.

This chain joins TRBV5-3 and TRBJ1-4, with TRBD1 as a possible D gene (6 bases). TRBV5-3 is noted as an ORF with a role that remains uncertain. The CDR3 is 18 amino acids. The ends were cut back, 5 bases at V and 0 bases at J, with 20 bases in the middle. CDR3 region: CARRDSNGQQPTNEKLFF. DNA of the CDR3: TGTGCCAGAAGGGACTCTAACGGACAGCAACCAACTAATGAAAAACTGTTTTTT.

The chain couples TRBV29-1 to TRBJ2-7, with 7 bases that match TRBD2. The trim removed 4 bases at V and 6 bases at J, leaving 12 bases unmatched. CDR1 is SQVTM and CDR2 is ANQGSEA in the germline V gene. CDR3 length: 14 amino acids. The CDR3, as DNA: TGCAGCGTTGCGGTTCCGGGAGGTCTCTTCGAGCAGTACTTC. Protein sequence: CSVAVPGGLFEQYF.